The 30 T cell receptor beta chains listed next were all sequenced from one sample in a study of human T cells and chemical hapten exposure. The time point was: patch test 1, 2 weeks after DPC sensitization. Treatment meaning: therapeutic diphenylcyclopropenone sensitization with weekly scalp DPC. TCRdb recomputed calls from the RACE reads with MiXCR, one row per CDR3 protein. The repertoire consists of 350,000 or so distinct CDR3 sequences, with about 7% occurring once and the leading ten covering about 8%. The sample consisted of whole blood, taken in connection with sensitization to the hapten diphenylcyclopropenone (DPC). The receptors were gathered from a woman aged 18-35 years with alopecia areata. Some clones in this sample may be carry-over from other donors' samples.

This clonotype showed up many times. This chain joins TRBV4-2 and TRBJ1-1; D is unclear. V dropped 0 bases and J dropped 5 bases, with 10 bases sitting between them. Germline assignment: CDR1 LGHNA and CDR2 YNFKEQ. There are 14 residues in the CDR3. The CDR3 coding sequence is TGTGCCAGCAGCCAAGAACTAGGCCGTACTGAAGCTTTCTTT. Residues: CASSQELGRTEAFF.

This clonotype has ten or more counts. This chain connects TRBV2 to TRBJ2-2; D is unclear. The germline V gene encodes CDR1 SNHLY and CDR2 FYNNEI. The V gene lost 4 bases and the J gene lost 1 base, with 13 bases spanning the gap. This CDR3 is 16 amino acids long. The CDR3 DNA reads as TGTGCCAGCAGTGTAGTTAGGCCCAGGAACACCGGGGAGCTGTTTTTT. This sequence encodes CASSVVRPRNTGELFF.

This clonotype was seen many times. This chain joins TRBV28 and TRBJ2-7, with D hard to call. In germline, CDR1 is MDHEN, CDR2 SYDVKM. The ends were cut back, 2 bases at V and 7 bases at J, with 9 bases in the middle. This CDR3 has 12 amino acids. The CDR3 here is CASSLREGEQYF. In nucleotides, the CDR3 is TGTGCCAGCAGTTTAAGAGAAGGGGAGCAGTACTTC.

At least ten counts were recorded for this clonotype. The gene calls are TRBV25-1 and TRBJ2-1, with TRBD1 matching over 8 bases. The CDR3 spans 14 residues. The junction had 7 bases not matched to a gene; V was cut back by 5 bases and J by 7 bases. Per germline, CDR1 MGHDK and CDR2 SYGVNS. The CDR3 DNA reads as TGTGCCAGCAGTATGGACAGGGAAGGGAATGAGCAGTTCTTC. Encoded protein: CASSMDREGNEQFF.

The chain employs TRBV28 and TRBJ2-7; D is perhaps TRBD1 or TRBD2 (5 bases each). Trimming cost V 4 bases and J 3 bases, with 16 bases left between them. CDR1 MDHEN and CDR2 SYDVKM come from the germline V gene. The CDR3 has 15 residues. CDR3 sequence reads: CASSSGFISGYEQYF. Here the CDR3 DNA reads TGTGCCAGCAGTTCAGGGTTTATCAGCGGCTACGAGCAGTACTTC. The full variable domain, in which reference TRBV28 and TRBJ2-7 provide the parts outside the CDR3, is DVKVTQSSRYLVKRTGEKVFLECVQDMDHENMFWYRQDPGLGLRLIYFSYDVKMKEKGDIPEGYSVSREKKERFSLILESASTNQTSMYLCASSSGFISGYEQYFGPGTRLTVT.

In this sample, this clonotype turned up many times. This chain uses TRBV5-5 with TRBJ1-2; 7 bases line up with TRBD1. The J segment lost 3 bases and the V segment lost 0 bases, leaving 2 bases of the junction unmatched. The CDR3 consists of 14 residues. Germline V gene sequence: CDR1 SGHKS, CDR2 YYEKEE (reference sequence). CDR3 protein: CASSLGQGDYGYTF. The DNA for the CDR3 is TGTGCCAGCAGCTTGGGACAGGGAGACTATGGCTACACCTTC.

At least ten counts were recorded for this clonotype. The rearrangement uses TRBV21-1 and TRBJ2-4; TRBD2, the table's D call, lacks a check against the DNA. TRBV21-1 is a known pseudogene. This CDR3 region has 17 residues. CDR3 in DNA: TGTGCCAGCCCCAAAGCCTCGAGCGCTATAGCCAAAAACATTCAGTACTTC. Translation: CASPKASSAIAKNIQYF.

The chain couples TRBV10-3 to TRBJ1-1; TRBD1 matches 8 bases. V shed 4 bases, J shed 0 bases, and the junction held 1 base outside the gene matches. Germline-derived CDR1 and CDR2 are ENHRY and SYGVKD. CDR3 length: 14 residues. This CDR3 is CAISAGQVNTEAFF. CDR3 nucleotide sequence: TGTGCCATCAGTGCGGGACAGGTGAACACTGAAGCTTTCTTT.

This clonotype was counted ten times or more. The rearrangement links TRBV20-1 to TRBJ1-3; a possible D gene is TRBD1 (5 bases). Trimming shortened V by 5 bases and J by 6 bases, and 14 bases separated the two germline ends. This CDR3 spans 13 amino acids. Germline V gives CDR1 DFQATT, CDR2 SNEGSKA (reference sequence). The CDR3: CSAPWDGENTIYF. The CDR3, as DNA: TGCAGTGCTCCTTGGGACGGGGAAAACACCATATATTTT.

In this sample, this clonotype turned up a few times. The chain recombines TRBV5-4 with TRBJ2-1, with D uncertain. The CDR3 has 17 amino acids. CDR1 is SGHNT and CDR2 is YYREEE in the germline V gene (reference sequence). The V gene lost 1 base and the J gene lost 0 bases, with 14 bases spanning the gap. The CDR3 loop reads CASSLTGRTSSYNEQFF. DNA for the CDR3: TGTGCCAGCAGCTTGACCGGTCGGACGAGCTCCTACAATGAGCAGTTCTTC.

DNA for the CDR3: TGTGCCAGCAGCTCTACCGCTAGTGACAGCAATCAGCCCCAGCATTTT. Its translation: CASSSTASDSNQPQHF. The chain joins TRBV7-8 to TRBJ1-5; the D is unclear. The V gene lost 4 bases and the J gene lost 1 base, with 14 bases spanning the gap. In germline, CDR1 is SGHVS, CDR2 FQNEAQ. This CDR3 has 16 amino acids.

There are many counts of this clonotype. The chain employs TRBV29-1 and TRBJ2-7; 8 nucleotides match TRBD2. The trim removed 0 bases at V and 7 bases at J, leaving 5 bases unmatched. CDR1 and CDR2 from the germline V gene are SQVTM and ANQGSEA. The CDR3 loop spans 13 amino acids. CDR3 nucleotide sequence: TGCAGCGTTGAAGACGGTAGCGGGGTAGAGCAGTACTTC. As protein: CSVEDGSGVEQYF.

The table lists this clonotype with a few counts. The V call is TRBV12-3 or TRBV12-4, the J call TRBJ2-7; D perhaps matches TRBD2 (6 bases). Trimming stripped 6 bases from V and 4 bases from J, with 16 bases between. The CDR3 consists of 14 residues. CDR3 nucleotide sequence: TGTGCCAGCAGCCCTGGGGACTGGGCATACGAGCAGTACTTC. This encodes CASSPGDWAYEQYF.

This clonotype was picked up many times. The genes are TRBV5-4 and TRBJ2-3; tentatively, D is TRBD1 (5 bases). The germline V gene encodes CDR1 SGHNT and CDR2 YYREEE (reference sequence). Trimming stripped 0 bases from V and 2 bases from J, with 7 bases between. The CDR3 sequence is 14 residues long. CDR3 DNA sequence: TGTGCCAGCAGCTTGGAGGGGTACACAGATACGCAGTATTTT. Translating gives CASSLEGYTDTQYF. Filled out from reference TRBV5-4 and TRBJ2-3, the complete variable domain reads ETGVTQSPTHLIKTRGQQVTLRCSSQSGHNTVSWYQQALGQGPQFIFQYYREEENGRGNFPPRFSGLQFPNYSSELNVNALELDDSALYLCASSLEGYTDTQYFGPGTRLTVL.

This clonotype was seen repeatedly, ten times or more. V usage is TRBV5-4 and J usage is TRBJ2-3; 11 bases line up with TRBD2. The CDR3 is 19 residues long. Trimming cost V 4 bases and J 2 bases; bases outside gene matches: 15. From germline, CDR1 is SGHNT and CDR2 YYREEE (reference sequence). As DNA, the CDR3 is TGTGCCAGCAGCAGGCCCGGGACTAGCGGTGGCCGTTCCACAGATACGCAGTATTTT. It specifies CASSRPGTSGGRSTDTQYF.

The chain uses TRBV29-1 and TRBJ1-2; D is possibly TRBD1 (6 bases). Trimming took off 6 bases at V and 1 base at J, with 12 bases between the two ends. The length of the CDR3 is 13 residues. CDR1 is SQVTM and CDR2 is ANQGSEA in the germline V gene. The CDR3 region is CSVGTSLNYGYTF. In DNA form, the CDR3 reads TGCAGCGTCGGGACATCTCTTAACTATGGCTACACCTTC.

The V gene is TRBV7-9, the J gene TRBJ1-1; D unclear. In germline, CDR1 is SEHNR, CDR2 FQNEAQ (reference sequence). The CDR3 contains 12 residues. Trimming took 1 base from V and 7 from J, leaving 7 bases between them. CDR3 sequence: CASSLVGIEAFF. The DNA of the CDR3 is TGTGCCAGCAGCTTAGTAGGGATTGAAGCTTTCTTT.

The chain carries TRBV7-2 and TRBJ2-5, with 9 bases aligning to TRBD2. The V segment lost 6 bases and the J segment 4 bases; nucleotides outside the gene matches: 6. The CDR3 consists of 14 residues. From germline, CDR1 is SGHTA and CDR2 FQGNSA. The CDR3 spells CASSRIAGAETQYF. In nucleotides, the CDR3 is TGTGCCAGCAGTCGAATAGCGGGGGCAGAGACCCAGTACTTC. Combining the CDR3 with reference TRBV7-2 and TRBJ2-5 gives the whole variable domain GAGVSQSPSNKVTEKGKDVELRCDPISGHTALYWYRQSLGQGLEFLIYFQGNSAPDKSGLPSDRFSAERTGGSVSTLTIQRTQQEDSAVYLCASSRIAGAETQYFGPGTRLLVL.

This clonotype was observed a single time. The rearrangement uses TRBV5-1 and TRBJ1-1; 7 bases align to TRBD1. The germline V gene has CDR1 SGHRS and CDR2 YFSETQ. V lost 2 bases, J lost 5 bases, and 6 bases stayed unmatched. The CDR3 runs to 14 residues. Written as DNA, the CDR3 is TGCGCCAGCAGCTTCTCAGGGGGGTATACTGAAGCTTTCTTT. Translation gives CASSFSGGYTEAFF. Together with reference TRBV5-1 and TRBJ1-1, the CDR3 gives the full variable domain: KAGVTQTPRYLIKTRGQQVTLSCSPISGHRSVSWYQQTPGQGLQFLFEYFSETQRNKGNFPGRFSGRQFSNSRSEMNVSTLELGDSALYLCASSFSGGYTEAFFGQGTRLTVV.

The V gene is TRBV3-1, the J gene TRBJ1-2; D call uncertain. There are 14 residues in the CDR3. Germline V gene sequence: CDR1 LGHDT, CDR2 YNNKEL (reference sequence). V shed 0 bases and J shed 0 bases, with 5 bases lying between them. CDR3 residues: CASSQDVANYGYTF. As DNA, the CDR3 is TGTGCCAGCAGCCAAGACGTTGCTAACTATGGCTACACCTTC.

The V gene is TRBV5-1, the J gene TRBJ1-3, with TRBD1 identical over 7 bases. Looked up from germline, CDR1 is SGHRS and CDR2 is YFSETQ. The V and J ends lost 5 bases and 0 bases, in that order; junction bases with no gene match: 11. The CDR3 totals 17 residues. CDR3 in amino acids: CASRPVYRGNSGNTIYF. DNA of the CDR3: TGCGCCAGCAGACCCGTCTACAGGGGAAACTCTGGAAACACCATATATTTT. The whole variable domain, filled in from reference TRBV5-1 and TRBJ1-3, reads KAGVTQTPRYLIKTRGQQVTLSCSPISGHRSVSWYQQTPGQGLQFLFEYFSETQRNKGNFPGRFSGRQFSNSRSEMNVSTLELGDSALYLCASRPVYRGNSGNTIYFGEGSWLTVV.

This clonotype was observed a handful of times. The chain combines TRBV12-5 with TRBJ1-2; D might be TRBD1 (5 bases). Trimming removed 0 bases at V and 4 bases at J, with 12 bases between. The CDR3 sequence is 15 residues long. Germline loops: CDR1 LGHNT, CDR2 FRNRAP. The CDR3 sequence is CASGLVPGNFYGYTF. In DNA, the CDR3 is TGTGCTAGTGGTTTGGTGCCAGGGAACTTCTATGGCTACACCTTC. Combining the CDR3 with reference TRBV12-5 and TRBJ1-2 gives the whole variable domain DARVTQTPRHKVTEMGQEVTMRCQPILGHNTVFWYRQTMMQGLELLAYFRNRAPLDDSGMPKDRFSAEMPDATLATLKIQPSEPRDSAVYFCASGLVPGNFYGYTFGSGTRLTVV.

This chain links TRBV27 with TRBJ2-2; 12 positions match TRBD2. Looked up from germline, CDR1 is MNHEY and CDR2 is SMNVEV (reference sequence). The CDR3 consists of 18 residues. The junction had 10 bases not matched to a gene; V was cut back by 5 bases and J by 3 bases. CDR3 sequence reads: CASSPRRLAGEYTGELFF. In nucleotides, the CDR3 is TGTGCCAGCAGTCCTCGCCGACTAGCGGGGGAGTACACCGGGGAGCTGTTTTTT.

The sample holds many counts of this clonotype. V usage is TRBV7-9 and J usage is TRBJ2-6; TRBD1 matches at 7 bases. The CDR3 extends over 14 amino acids. CDR1 and CDR2 (germline): SEHNR, FQNEAQ (reference sequence). The DNA for the CDR3 is TGTGCATTGAGGGACAGCTCTGGGGCCAACGTCCTGACTTTC. Its protein product is CALRDSSGANVLTF. The full variable domain, with the rest looked up from reference TRBV7-9 and TRBJ2-6, is DTGVSQNPRHKITKRGQNVTFRCDPISEHNRLYWYRQTLGQGPEFLTYFQNEAQLEKSRLLSDRFSAERPKGSFSTLEIQRTEQGDSAMYLCALRDSSGANVLTFGAGSRLTVL.

This clonotype has a count of ten or more. This chain connects TRBV7-2 to TRBJ2-3; TRBD2 is a possible D gene (5 bases). Trimming pared 0 bases from V and 6 bases from J, leaving 7 bases between. The length of the CDR3 is 13 residues. Germline CDR1 SGHTA, CDR2 FQGNSA. CDR3 in DNA: TGTGCCAGCAGCTTAGCCACTAGGGATACGCAGTATTTT. It encodes CASSLATRDTQYF. The complete variable domain, with remaining parts taken from reference TRBV7-2 and TRBJ2-3, reads GAGVSQSPSNKVTEKGKDVELRCDPISGHTALYWYRQSLGQGLEFLIYFQGNSAPDKSGLPSDRFSAERTGGSVSTLTIQRTQQEDSAVYLCASSLATRDTQYFGPGTRLTVL.

This clonotype was counted between two and nine times. The rearrangement uses TRBV20-1 and TRBJ1-2; the D is unclear. The CDR3 is 12 amino acids. Germline CDR1 DFQATT, CDR2 SNEGSKA (reference sequence). Deletions cut 5 bases from V and 8 bases from J, with 15 bases between. CDR3 residues: CSALTSRFGYTF. Here the CDR3 DNA reads TGCAGTGCTTTAACTAGCCGGTTCGGCTACACCTTC.

The rearrangement uses TRBV10-3 and TRBJ2-2; TRBD2 matches 10 bases. CDR3 length: 15 amino acids. Trimming at V came to 8 bases and at J to 6 bases, leaving 9 bases not matched to a gene. The germline V gene has CDR1 ENHRY and CDR2 SYGVKD. The CDR3: CAIQYSSGGAGELFF. The CDR3 DNA follows: TGTGCCATCCAATACTCTAGCGGGGGAGCCGGGGAGCTGTTTTTT.

In this sample, this clonotype turned up many times. The genes are TRBV19 and TRBJ2-2, with 7 bases that match TRBD1. Per germline, CDR1 LNHDA and CDR2 SQIVND (reference sequence). V gave up 5 bases and J gave up 7 bases; unmatched junction bases: 16. The CDR3 sequence is 17 residues long. CDR3 sequence (DNA): TGTGCCAGTAGTTCCTCAAGGACAGGATTGAGAGTCGGGGAGCTGTTTTTT. Translating gives CASSSSRTGLRVGELFF.

This clonotype came up many times. This sequence joins TRBV6-2 or TRBV6-3 and TRBJ2-1; the D call may be TRBD1 or TRBD2 (5 bases each). V dropped 0 bases and J dropped 12 bases, with 15 bases sitting between them. The germline CDR1 and CDR2 sequences are MNHEY and SVGEGT. The CDR3 sequence is 14 residues long. The CDR3 DNA follows: TGTGCCAGCAGTTACTCGTCGGGACCCCTTCGGCAGTTCTTC. Translated: CASSYSSGPLRQFF.

This clonotype came up a few times. The chain carries TRBV7-9 and TRBJ2-1; 7 nucleotides agree with TRBD1. The CDR3 runs 17 residues. The ends lost 5 bases at V and 1 base at J; junction bases unmatched: 11. The germline V gene encodes CDR1 SEHNR and CDR2 FQNEAQ (reference sequence). CDR3 sequence reads: CASSIGYRDSSYNEQFF. The CDR3 DNA reads TGTGCCAGCAGCATAGGATACCGGGACAGTTCCTACAATGAGCAGTTCTTC.